This is a list of T cell receptor beta chains from one sample in a study of molecular identifiers for immune sequencing clone quantification. From the PCR reads, TCRdb called clonotypes with MiXCR, one entry per CDR3 protein. The sample holds approximately 500,000 distinct CDR3 sequences, about a fifth seen once. The sample comprised naive CD8+ T cells from blood, with Jurkat cell RNA spiked in. Receptors originate from a human donor in good health. Some libraries in this study had Jurkat cell RNA spiked in. Both conserved end residues are part of each CDR3. Fields, in order: V gene, J gene, D gene, clone size, CDR3 protein, CDR3 DNA. D genes are given only for firm matches. Size tells how often a clone was seen (once, few, many) or the class of an expanded clone, and some rows leave it out.

TRBV6-2/TRBV6-3	TRBJ2-7	TRBD1	few	CASSYTRQGWYEQYF	TGTGCCAGCAGTTACACCCGACAGGGTTGGTACGAGCAGTACTTC
TRBV12-3/TRBV12-4	TRBJ2-5	NA	NA	CASSFIGVETQYF	TGTGCCAGCAGTTTTATTGGGGTTGAGACCCAGTACTTC
TRBV4-2	TRBJ2-7	NA	many	CASSLGVASYEQYF	TGTGCCAGCAGCCTTGGGGTCGCTTCTTACGAGCAGTACTTC
TRBV24-1	TRBJ2-1	TRBD1	NA	CATSDWGTGNEQFF	TGTGCCACCAGTGATTGGGGGACAGGCAATGAGCAGTTCTTC
TRBV7-8	TRBJ2-2	NA	many	CASSEMNTGELFF	TGTGCCAGCAGTGAAATGAACACCGGGGAGCTGTTTTTT
TRBV20-1	TRBJ1-1	NA	many	CSATMGLTEAFF	TGCAGTGCCACCATGGGGCTCACTGAAGCTTTCTTT
TRBV27	TRBJ2-2	NA	many	CASSSMDGHTGELFF	TGTGCCAGCAGTTCAATGGACGGACACACCGGGGAGCTGTTTTTT
TRBV24-1	TRBJ2-1	TRBD2	few	CATSARGLAGVGEQFF	TGTGCCACCAGTGCAAGGGGACTAGCGGGAGTTGGTGAGCAGTTCTTC
TRBV11-2	TRBJ1-5	NA	NA	CASSTTATNQPQHF	TGTGCCAGCAGTACGACAGCAACCAATCAGCCCCAGCATTTT
TRBV7-9	TRBJ1-4	TRBD1	many	CASSSSKGAGNEKLFF	TGTGCCAGCAGCTCTTCCAAGGGGGCTGGTAATGAAAAACTGTTTTTT
TRBV4-2	TRBJ2-7	TRBD2	NA	CASSQKAGPTGRSYEQYF	TGTGCCAGCAGCCAAAAAGCGGGACCTACTGGGCGCTCCTACGAGCAGTACTTC
TRBV2	TRBJ2-3	NA	NA	CASSEAFGGLGGIFTDTQYF	TGTGCCAGCAGTGAAGCTTTTGGGGGACTAGGGGGCATTTTCACAGATACGCAGTATTTT
TRBV11-2	TRBJ2-7	NA	many	CASSLGTRESVSWEQYF	TGTGCCAGCAGCTTGGGGACCCGGGAGTCTGTTTCTTGGGAGCAGTACTTC
TRBV27	TRBJ1-1	NA	few	CASSLAVSMNTEAFF	TGTGCCAGCAGTTTAGCAGTCTCCATGAACACTGAAGCTTTCTTT
TRBV28	TRBJ2-2	TRBD1	NA	CASSGQGAAGELFF	TGTGCCAGCAGCGGACAGGGGGCCGCCGGGGAGCTGTTTTTT
TRBV28	TRBJ1-5	TRBD1	many	CASSGTGYNQPQHF	TGTGCCAGCAGTGGGACAGGATACAATCAGCCCCAGCATTTT
TRBV7-9	TRBJ2-7	TRBD1	NA	CASSPRTGGPPYEQYF	TGTGCCAGCAGCCCGAGGACAGGGGGGCCCCCCTACGAGCAGTACTTC
TRBV27	TRBJ1-1	NA	NA	CASRRGDGAEAFF	TGTGCCAGCCGGAGGGGAGATGGGGCTGAAGCTTTCTTT
TRBV6-1	TRBJ2-7	NA	NA	CANSEEPHRVSSYEQYF	TGTGCCAACAGTGAAGAGCCCCACAGGGTAAGCTCCTACGAGCAGTACTTC
TRBV3-1	TRBJ2-7	TRBD2	NA	CASSQIAGPGIYEQYF	TGTGCCAGCAGCCAAATAGCGGGGCCCGGTATCTACGAGCAGTACTTC
TRBV6-5	TRBJ2-1	TRBD2	many	CASRLAGGAYNEQFF	TGTGCCAGCAGACTAGCGGGGGGGGCCTACAATGAGCAGTTCTTC
TRBV7-9	TRBJ1-5	TRBD1	NA	CASSYTGGDQPQHF	TGTGCCAGCAGCTACACAGGGGGAGATCAGCCCCAGCATTTT
TRBV6-5	TRBJ2-1	NA	few	CASRTGAKYNEQFF	TGTGCCAGCAGGACGGGCGCCAAGTACAATGAGCAGTTCTTC
TRBV29-1	TRBJ2-1	NA	many	CSVTESQFF	TGCAGCGTCACGGAGAGTCAGTTCTTC
TRBV6-5	TRBJ2-4	NA	NA	CASSYGHIQYF	TGTGCCAGCAGTTACGGGCACATTCAGTACTTC
TRBV7-2	TRBJ2-7	TRBD2	few	CASSLAVAGGQYEQYF	TGTGCCAGCAGCTTAGCTGTAGCGGGGGGGCAATACGAGCAGTACTTC
TRBV4-3	TRBJ2-7	NA	few	CASSQEWNGPYEQYF	TGCGCCAGCAGCCAAGAGTGGAACGGGCCCTACGAGCAGTACTTC
TRBV29-1	TRBJ2-7	NA	many	CSVLQPGYEQYF	TGCAGCGTCCTTCAGCCAGGCTACGAGCAGTACTTC
TRBV12-3/TRBV12-4	TRBJ1-1	NA	many	CASSWTAGAVPGSEAFF	TGTGCCAGCAGTTGGACGGCGGGGGCGGTTCCCGGCTCTGAAGCTTTCTTT
TRBV12-3/TRBV12-4	TRBJ1-1	NA	many	CASSFPGGITEAFF	TGTGCCAGCAGCTTCCCTGGGGGGATCACTGAAGCTTTCTTT
TRBV6-2/TRBV6-3	TRBJ2-3	TRBD1	NA	CASTLSGTEIATDTLYF	TGTGCCAGCACCCTATCCGGGACAGAAATAGCCACAGATACGCTGTATTTT
TRBV13	TRBJ1-4	NA	many	CASSVVEGPTNEKLFF	TGTGCCAGCAGCGTCGTGGAGGGCCCGACTAATGAAAAACTGTTTTTT
TRBV4-1	TRBJ2-3	TRBD2	few	CASSQGLAGVSTDTQYF	TGCGCCAGCAGCCAAGGGTTAGCGGGAGTTAGCACAGATACGCAGTATTTT
TRBV9	TRBJ2-3	NA	few	CASSVLGSTDTQYF	TGTGCCAGCAGCGTACTGGGAAGCACAGATACGCAGTATTTT
TRBV27	TRBJ2-2	NA	many	CASSRQENTGELFF	TGTGCCAGCAGTCGACAGGAGAACACCGGGGAGCTGTTTTTT
TRBV7-2	TRBJ2-7	NA	NA	CASSSHLGAGEQYF	TGTGCCAGCAGCTCCCATCTTGGGGCCGGCGAGCAGTACTTC
TRBV6-5	TRBJ2-1	TRBD2	many	CASSETSGGAGEQFF	TGTGCCAGCAGTGAGACTAGCGGGGGGGCCGGTGAGCAGTTCTTC
TRBV7-9	TRBJ1-1	TRBD1	NA	CAGDRGLGKDTEAFF	TGTGCCGGGGACAGGGGGCTTGGTAAGGACACTGAAGCTTTCTTT
TRBV4-1	TRBJ2-1	NA	few	CASSQALGASYNEQFF	TGCGCCAGCAGCCAGGCACTAGGGGCCTCCTACAATGAGCAGTTCTTC
TRBV2	TRBJ2-3	NA	NA	CASSDPEKVWADTQYF	TGTGCCAGCAGTGATCCTGAAAAGGTTTGGGCAGATACGCAGTATTTT
TRBV27	TRBJ1-1	TRBD1	few	CASSLTGGAGGKAFF	TGTGCCAGCAGCCTAACAGGGGGAGCGGGGGGGAAAGCTTTCTTT
TRBV12-3/TRBV12-4	TRBJ2-1	TRBD2	few	CASGPSGGPYNEQFF	TGTGCCAGCGGACCTAGCGGGGGCCCATACAATGAGCAGTTCTTC
TRBV29-1	TRBJ2-1	TRBD1	NA	CSVEEGRGRPNEQFF	TGCAGCGTTGAAGAGGGCAGGGGGCGCCCCAATGAGCAGTTCTTC
TRBV2	TRBJ1-1	NA	many	CASSEPGLNTEAFF	TGTGCCAGCAGTGAACCGGGTTTGAACACTGAAGCTTTCTTT
TRBV6-5	TRBJ2-1	TRBD1	few	CASSSGQGWYNEQFF	TGTGCCAGCAGCTCGGGACAGGGTTGGTACAATGAGCAGTTCTTC
TRBV2	TRBJ2-7	NA	few	CASRDPNRGPYEQYF	TGTGCCAGCAGGGATCCCAATAGGGGCCCCTACGAGCAGTACTTC
TRBV4-3	TRBJ1-2	NA	NA	CASSQDGSTGSYGYTF	TGCGCCAGCAGCCAAGACGGTTCAACAGGGAGCTATGGCTACACCTTC
TRBV4-1	TRBJ2-7	TRBD2	NA	CAGSQRTSGPYEQYF	TGCGCCGGCAGCCAAAGGACTAGCGGCCCCTACGAGCAGTACTTC
TRBV9	TRBJ2-3	NA	few	CASTPRGARTDTQYF	TGTGCCAGCACCCCCCGCGGGGCTCGCACAGATACGCAGTATTTT
TRBV5-6	TRBJ2-7	NA	many	CASSPGTALTYEQYF	TGTGCCAGCAGCCCTGGGACGGCCCTCACCTACGAGCAGTACTTC
TRBV5-1	TRBJ2-6	TRBD2	many	CASSLALEGGASWANVLTF	TGCGCCAGCAGCTTGGCCTTGGAGGGAGGGGCCTCATGGGCCAACGTCCTGACTTTC
TRBV30	TRBJ1-1	NA	NA	CAWAGNNPEASF	TGTGCCTGGGCAGGAAATAACCCTGAAGCTTCCTTT
TRBV19	TRBJ1-1	NA	few	CASSLQGQVTEAFF	TGTGCCAGTAGTCTTCAGGGTCAGGTCACTGAAGCTTTCTTT
TRBV7-9	TRBJ2-7	TRBD1	many	CASSTWDSSYEQYF	TGTGCCAGCAGCACATGGGACAGCTCCTACGAGCAGTACTTC
TRBV14	TRBJ1-1	NA	few	CASSHNSFLSTEAFF	TGTGCCAGCAGCCATAACAGCTTCTTGAGTACTGAAGCTTTCTTT